The count of the clone carrying this T cell receptor (beta chain) is one. The antigen is undetermined. This sample stems from a study of human T cells and chemical hapten exposure. Findings of the study overall: There was no change with DPC sensitization in TCRs above 1 in 1000 frequency.

In the library, unique molecular identifiers were attached to individual cDNA molecules. TCRdb redid the calling of the RACE reads with MiXCR, one entry per CDR3 protein. The top ten hold approximately 2.3% of the sample, which has fewer than 200,000 distinct CDR3 sequences, around a quarter seen once. Time point of the sample: patch test 3, about 24 weeks after DPC sensitization. This sample's treatment: therapeutic diphenylcyclopropenone sensitization with weekly scalp DPC. The input for sequencing was whole blood, taken in connection with sensitization to the hapten diphenylcyclopropenone (DPC). This TCR came from a woman between 18 and 29 years old with alopecia areata. Some clones in this sample may be carry-over from other donors' samples.

CDR3 region: CSAQSDSNQPQHF. The CDR3 region has the DNA TGCAGTGCCCAGTCGGATAGCAATCAGCCCCAGCATTTT. The J gene is TRBJ1-5, the V gene TRBV20-1; D not certain. The CDR3 totals 13 residues. Germline lookup yields CDR1 DFQATT and CDR2 SNEGSKA (reference sequence). The ends were cut back, 6 bases at V and 0 bases at J, with 9 bases in the middle.